This T cell receptor beta chain was observed in a study of response to subunit inactivated influenza vaccine. Via MiXCR, TCRdb re-called the RT-PCR reads, giving one row per CDR3 protein. The repertoire has some 850,000 distinct CDR3 sequences, 15% to 20% of them found once; the top ten carry around 9.9%. This clonotype has at least ten counts. Germline V gives CDR1 DFQATT, CDR2 SNEGSKA (reference sequence). The CDR3 loop spans 15 amino acids. Trimming took 3 bases from V and 0 from J, leaving 13 bases between them. This TCR was sampled from a man in his fifties who received an inactivated influenza vaccine. V is TRBV20-1 and J is TRBJ2-3; D tentatively fits TRBD1 or TRBD2 (6 bases each). Sequenced here: PBMCs from blood, sampled approximately 5 days after vaccination. The CDR3 spells CSASFGGGSTDTQYF. As DNA, the CDR3 is TGCAGTGCTAGCTTCGGAGGGGGGAGCACAGATACGCAGTATTTT.